Each of the 27 T cell receptor beta chains below was sequenced from the same sample in a study of blood T cell repertoires in COVID-19. The method was immunoSEQ multiplex PCR; TCRdb's version includes in-frame clones alone and lacks a portion of them. The table includes roughly 150,000 clones, 75% to 85% detected once. The sequenced material came from peripheral blood. The receptor set was obtained from an older woman with COVID-19, enrolled during active disease.

CDR3 loop: CASSLVSQGGNEQFF. The DNA for the CDR3 is TGTGCCAGCAGCTTAGTGTCCCAGGGAGGAAATGAGCAGTTCTTC. The chain recombines TRBV7-2 with TRBJ2-1, with a tentative D call TRBD2 (6 bases). This CDR3 is built from 15 residues. Per germline, CDR1 SGHTA and CDR2 FQGNSA. V shed 1 base and J shed 7 bases, with 14 bases lying between them.

The chain carries TRBV5-6 and TRBJ2-3; possible D gene TRBD1, 5 bases. This CDR3 has 14 amino acids. The V gene's germline CDR1 is SGHDT and CDR2 YYEEEE. Between the trimmed V and J ends, which lost 5 bases and 4 bases, there was a span of 14 bases. DNA of the CDR3: TGTGCCAGCAGGTACTCAGGGATCCCAGATACGCAGTATTTT. This sequence encodes CASRYSGIPDTQYF.

The chain employs TRBV28 and TRBJ1-1; the D gene is possibly TRBD1 (5 bases). This CDR3 is built from 14 residues. Trimming removed 5 bases at V and 1 base at J, with 11 bases between. CDR1 and CDR2 (germline): MDHEN, SYDVKM. The CDR3 loop is CASSPPTGNTEAFF. As DNA, the CDR3 is TGTGCCAGCAGTCCTCCTACAGGGAACACTGAAGCTTTCTTT. Full variable domain (missing parts from reference TRBV28 and TRBJ1-1): DVKVTQSSRYLVKRTGEKVFLECVQDMDHENMFWYRQDPGLGLRLIYFSYDVKMKEKGDIPEGYSVSREKKERFSLILESASTNQTSMYLCASSPPTGNTEAFFGQGTRLTVV.

V is TRBV24-1 and J is TRBJ1-6; D might be TRBD1 (6 bases). The CDR3 contains 13 residues. Germline lookup yields CDR1 KGHDR and CDR2 SFDVKD. The V end was cut by 11 bases, the J end by 10 bases, with 17 bases between. CDR3 sequence: CANPQTGHSPLHF. The DNA of the CDR3 is TGTGCCAACCCCCAAACAGGGCACTCACCCCTCCACTTT.

This chain uses TRBV18 with TRBJ2-4; D possibly corresponds to TRBD2 (6 bases). This CDR3 spans 14 amino acids. Germline CDR1 reads KGHSH; CDR2 reads LQKENI. V was trimmed by 3 bases and J by 9 bases, leaving 15 bases between them. In DNA, the CDR3 is TGTGCCAGCTCACCCGCCAGGGACTCCTTCATTCAGTACTTC. Translated: CASSPARDSFIQYF.

The chain links TRBV19 to TRBJ2-1; 9 nucleotides align to TRBD2. The CDR3 spans 15 residues. V trimming: 4 bases; J trimming: 7 bases; junction bases outside the gene matches: 8. Germline-derived CDR1 and CDR2 are LNHDA and SQIVND (reference sequence). The CDR3 protein is CASSKRGRVRNEQFF. The CDR3 nucleotides read TGTGCCAGTAGTAAGCGCGGGAGGGTGAGGAATGAGCAGTTCTTC.

This clone has more than one count but fewer than ten. The V gene is TRBV28, the J gene TRBJ1-3; D ambiguous. V was clipped by 2 bases and J by 1 base, with 9 bases between them. CDR1 is MDHEN, CDR2 SYDVKM, per germline. This CDR3 has 15 residues. CDR3 residues: CASSLGLRSGNTIYF. CDR3 in DNA: TGTGCCAGCAGTTTAGGGCTGAGATCTGGAAACACCATATATTTT.

The chain joins TRBV10-3 to TRBJ2-2, with 8 bases identical to TRBD1. With V trimmed by 2 bases and J by 1 base, 6 bases remained unmatched. The V gene's germline CDR1 is ENHRY and CDR2 SYGVKD. This CDR3 is built from 17 residues. Written as DNA, the CDR3 is TGTGCCATCAGTGAGCCCCGGGACAGGATGAACACCGGGGAGCTGTTTTTT. Translated, it gives CAISEPRDRMNTGELFF.

The chain is built from TRBV4-2 and TRBJ2-7; 13 bases fit TRBD2. In germline, CDR1 is LGHNA, CDR2 YNFKEQ. Trimming took 1 base from V and 0 from J; bases not matched to a gene: 0. The CDR3 sequence is 16 residues long. The CDR3 DNA is TGTGCCAGCAGCCAAGGACTAGCGGGAGGCTCCTACGAGCAGTACTTC. Protein: CASSQGLAGGSYEQYF.

V and J are TRBV30 and TRBJ1-5, with unresolved D. Trimming pared 2 bases from V and 2 bases from J, leaving 10 bases between. Per the germline V gene, CDR1 is GTSNPN and CDR2 is SVGIG (reference sequence). This CDR3 is built from 14 residues. The CDR3 is CAWSTGLGNQPQHF. The CDR3 DNA reads as TGTGCCTGGAGTACGGGGTTGGGCAATCAGCCCCAGCATTTT.

The V gene is TRBV18, the J gene TRBJ1-2; 10 bases fit TRBD1. Trimming at V came to 2 bases and at J to 3 bases, leaving 9 bases not matched to a gene. Germline loops: CDR1 KGHSH, CDR2 LQKENI. The CDR3 has 17 residues. CDR3 protein: CASSPYSGQGGYYGYTF. CDR3 nucleotide sequence: TGTGCCAGCTCACCATACAGCGGACAGGGGGGATACTATGGCTACACCTTC. Looking up the rest from reference TRBV18 and TRBJ1-2 gives the full variable domain: NAGVMQNPRHLVRRRGQEARLRCSPMKGHSHVYWYRQLPEEGLKFMVYLQKENIIDESGMPKERFSAEFPKEGPSILRIQQVVRGDSAAYFCASSPYSGQGGYYGYTFGSGTRLTVV.

This sequence joins TRBV11-2 and TRBJ2-7; TRBD1 is a possible D gene (5 bases). Germline V gene sequence: CDR1 SGHAT, CDR2 FQNNGV. The CDR3 runs 15 residues. V was cut by 5 bases and J by 4 bases, with 18 bases left in between. CDR3 sequence reads: CASSLAQGIVYEQYF. In DNA, the CDR3 is TGTGCCAGCAGCCTTGCCCAGGGAATAGTATACGAGCAGTACTTC.

V and J are TRBV2 and TRBJ2-3, with 9 bases that match TRBD2. Germline CDR1 and CDR2: SNHLY and FYNNEI. The CDR3 runs 16 residues. V trimming: 4 bases; J trimming: 3 bases; junction bases outside the gene matches: 8. CDR3 region: CASSAGLAGRTDTQYF. The CDR3 DNA is TGTGCCAGCAGTGCCGGTCTAGCGGGGAGAACAGATACGCAGTATTTT.

This rearrangement joins TRBV28 to TRBJ1-4, with D tentatively TRBD1 (6 bases). V lost 3 bases and J 3 bases, leaving 11 bases between the germline ends. CDR1 MDHEN and CDR2 SYDVKM come from the germline V gene. The CDR3 has 15 residues. The chain's CDR3 is CASSFTGSANEKLFF. CDR3 nucleotides: TGTGCCAGCAGTTTTACAGGGAGCGCTAATGAAAAACTGTTTTTT.

V is TRBV28 and J is TRBJ1-4, with TRBD1 identical over 7 bases. The ends lost 6 bases at V and 7 bases at J; junction bases unmatched: 8. Germline lookup yields CDR1 MDHEN and CDR2 SYDVKM. The CDR3 has 14 residues. The CDR3 sequence: CASRKGTVGEKLFF. As DNA, the CDR3 is TGTGCCAGCAGAAAGGGGACAGTAGGTGAAAAACTGTTTTTT.

V usage is TRBV28 and J usage is TRBJ2-7; 10 bases fit TRBD2. The V segment lost 7 bases and the J segment 5 bases; nucleotides outside the gene matches: 11. Per the germline V gene, CDR1 is MDHEN and CDR2 is SYDVKM. This CDR3 contains 15 residues. For the CDR3, the DNA is TGTGCCAGCAATAAAGCGGGGGGGCCGATCCACGAGCAGTACGTC. Its protein is CASNKAGGPIHEQYV.

The chain links TRBV4-2 to TRBJ2-7; 9 bases fit TRBD2. From germline, CDR1 is LGHNA and CDR2 YNFKEQ. The CDR3 totals 15 residues. J gave up 1 base and V 5 bases, and 6 bases lay outside the gene matches. CDR3 DNA: TGTGCCAGCAGCTCCCGGCTAGCGGGATCCTACGAGCAGTACTTC. It translates to CASSSRLAGSYEQYF.

The chain couples TRBV7-2 to TRBJ2-7; 7 nucleotides align to TRBD2. V lost 5 bases, J lost 3 bases, and 16 bases stayed unmatched. This CDR3 is 17 amino acids long. Per the germline V gene, CDR1 is SGHTA and CDR2 is FQGNSA. CDR3 residues: CASSPVNVAGVLYEQYF. The CDR3 DNA is TGTGCCAGCAGCCCTGTTAACGTGGCGGGGGTCCTCTACGAGCAGTACTTC.

V gene TRBV5-4 combines with J gene TRBJ1-5, with D possibly being TRBD1 (5 bases). The CDR3 runs to 15 residues. The germline V gene has CDR1 SGHNT and CDR2 YYREEE (reference sequence). V was pared by 0 bases and J by 1 base, with 8 bases between. In nucleotides, the CDR3 is TGTGCCAGCAGCTTGGACGGGGGGAGCAATCAGCCCCAGCATTTT. Translated, it gives CASSLDGGSNQPQHF.

J is TRBJ2-6 and V is TRBV28; TRBD1 matches at 7 bases. Trimming cost V 8 bases and J 0 bases; bases outside gene matches: 19. Per the germline V gene, CDR1 is MDHEN and CDR2 is SYDVKM. There are 20 residues in the CDR3. The CDR3 DNA reads TGTGCCAGCCATTCGGGACAGTCCCGCTTCTGGTCCTCTGGGGCCAACGTCCTGACTTTC. This sequence encodes CASHSGQSRFWSSGANVLTF.

This sequence joins TRBV6-2 or TRBV6-3 and TRBJ1-5; possible D gene TRBD1, 5 bases. CDR3 length equals 18 residues. Trimming took off 0 bases at V and 1 base at J, with 16 bases between the two ends. The germline V gene encodes CDR1 MNHEY and CDR2 SVGEGT. The CDR3 DNA is TGTGCCAGCAGTTACTCGAGTCGGGGGAAAGGGAGCAATCAGCCCCAGCATTTT. Protein product: CASSYSSRGKGSNQPQHF.

The gene calls are TRBV24-1 and TRBJ2-1, with D perhaps TRBD2 (6 bases). This CDR3 has 13 residues. The V end lost 0 bases, the J end lost 10 bases, and 9 bases lay between the germline ends. The V gene's germline CDR1 is KGHDR and CDR2 SFDVKD. The CDR3 nucleotides are TGTGCCACCAGTGATTTGCTAGCGTCAGAGCAGTTCTTC. Translated, it gives CATSDLLASEQFF.

This clone came up a few times. The chain employs TRBV18 and TRBJ1-2, with 7 bases lining up with TRBD1. The CDR3 consists of 15 residues. Germline V gene lookup returns CDR1 KGHSH and CDR2 LQKENI. V dropped 6 bases and J dropped 8; count of bases not matched to a gene: 15. The CDR3 region is CASSPWDRNPGGYTF. The CDR3 DNA follows: TGTGCCAGCTCGCCATGGGACAGAAACCCGGGGGGCTACACCTTC.

This clone was counted between two and nine times. V is TRBV2 and J is TRBJ2-2, with no clear D. CDR1 and CDR2 from the germline V gene are SNHLY and FYNNEI. This CDR3 has 13 residues. Trimming took off 7 bases at V and 5 bases at J, with 11 bases between the two ends. CDR3 DNA sequence: TGTGCCAGCACAAGACTCTCTACCGGGGAGCTGTTTTTT. It yields the protein CASTRLSTGELFF.

This clone has just a few counts. V is TRBV3-1 (or the pseudogene TRBV3-2) and J is TRBJ2-5; D uncertain. Germline V gene lookup returns CDR1 LGHDT and CDR2 YNNKEL (reference sequence). The V and J ends lost 3 bases and 3 bases respectively, with 5 bases between them. The CDR3 is made up of 12 amino acids. CDR3 DNA sequence: TGTGCCAGCAGCCAGAGAGAAGAGACCCAGTACTTC. Residues: CASSQREETQYF.

V gene TRBV11-3 combines with J gene TRBJ2-2, with TRBD1 matching over 9 bases. CDR3 size: 19 residues. The J segment lost 3 bases and the V segment lost 5 bases, leaving 16 bases of the junction unmatched. Per the germline V gene, CDR1 is SGHNT and CDR2 is YENEEA. The CDR3 region is CASSPSPGTGFGYTGELFF. The CDR3 DNA reads as TGTGCCAGCAGCCCGAGTCCCGGGACAGGGTTCGGGTACACCGGGGAGCTGTTTTTT. The whole variable domain, remainder taken from reference TRBV11-3 and TRBJ2-2, is EAGVVQSPRYKIIEKKQPVAFWCNPISGHNTLYWYLQNLGQGPELLIRYENEEAVDDSQLPKDRFSAERLKGVDSTLKIQPAELGDSAVYLCASSPSPGTGFGYTGELFFGEGSRLTVL.

This clone appeared once. The rearrangement links TRBV6-2 or TRBV6-3 to TRBJ1-5, with TRBD1 matching 11 bases. The CDR3 sequence is 17 residues long. V was clipped by 5 bases and J by 1 base; unmatched bases: 7. Per the germline V gene, CDR1 is MNHEY and CDR2 is SVGEGT. The CDR3 coding sequence is TGTGCCAGCAGTGACGGACAGGGGGCGAGGAGCAATCAGCCCCAGCATTTT. This codes for CASSDGQGARSNQPQHF.